The sequence of this T cell receptor beta chain was determined in a study of T cells expressing NK-cell markers. Study-wide background: Within the sequenced cohort of eight donors, seven exhibited HCMV seropositivity and one was seronegative.

From its re-call of the 5' RACE reads, TCRdb lists each CDR3 protein once, without DNA. Here the sample table reports 500,000 to 600,000 distinct CDR3 sequences. Germline V gives CDR1 MDHEN, CDR2 SYDVKM. The CDR3 runs 15 residues. The TCR sequence derives from a man aged 18 to 29 in good health. The source material was blood T cells: a sorted CD56 or NKG2C T cell subset, CD4+ or CD8+ T cells, or bulk PBMC T cells (not recorded which). The chain joins TRBV28 to TRBJ2-7; TCRdb names TRBD2, which stays unverified in the absence of DNA. The CDR3 sequence: CASSFRLAKSYEQYF.